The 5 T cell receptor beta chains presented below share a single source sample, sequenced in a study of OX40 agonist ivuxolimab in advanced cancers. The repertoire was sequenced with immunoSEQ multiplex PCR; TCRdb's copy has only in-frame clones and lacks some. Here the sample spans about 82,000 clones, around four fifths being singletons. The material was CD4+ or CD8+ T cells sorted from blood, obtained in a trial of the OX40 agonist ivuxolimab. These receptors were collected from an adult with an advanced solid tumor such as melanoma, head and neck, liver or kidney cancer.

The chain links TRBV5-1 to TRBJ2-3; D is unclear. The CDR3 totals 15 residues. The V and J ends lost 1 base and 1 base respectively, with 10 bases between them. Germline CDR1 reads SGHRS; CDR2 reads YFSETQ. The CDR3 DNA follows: TGCGCCAGCAGCTTGAGTATTGGGGGCACAGATACGCAGTATTTT. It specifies CASSLSIGGTDTQYF.

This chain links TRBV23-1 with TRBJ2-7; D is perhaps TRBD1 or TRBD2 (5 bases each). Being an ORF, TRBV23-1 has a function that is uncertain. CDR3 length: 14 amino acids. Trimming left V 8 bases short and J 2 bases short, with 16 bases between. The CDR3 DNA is TGCGCCAGCGGGACGAGGGAGCCACCCTACGAGCAGTACTTC. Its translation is CASGTREPPYEQYF.

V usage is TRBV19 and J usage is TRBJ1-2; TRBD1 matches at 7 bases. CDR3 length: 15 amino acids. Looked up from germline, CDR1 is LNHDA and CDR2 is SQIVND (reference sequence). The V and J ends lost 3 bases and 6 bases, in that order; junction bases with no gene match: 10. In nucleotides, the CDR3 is TGTGCCAGTAGTATTGGGCAGGGGGTGTTAAATGGCTACACCTTC. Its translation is CASSIGQGVLNGYTF.

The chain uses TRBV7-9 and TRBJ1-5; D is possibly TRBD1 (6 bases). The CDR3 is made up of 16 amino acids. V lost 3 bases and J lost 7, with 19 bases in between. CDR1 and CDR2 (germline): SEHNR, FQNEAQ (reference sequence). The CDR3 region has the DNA TGTGCCAGCAGCTTGGGGTCCGGGGGCTTGAGACAGCCCCAGCATTTT. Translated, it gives CASSLGSGGLRQPQHF.

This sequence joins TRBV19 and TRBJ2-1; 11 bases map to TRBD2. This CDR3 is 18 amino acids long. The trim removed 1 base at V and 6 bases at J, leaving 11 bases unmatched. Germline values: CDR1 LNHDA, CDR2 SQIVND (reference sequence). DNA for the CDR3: TGTGCCAGTAGTATAGGTAGCGGGGGGGCCCTGTCTTCCAATGAGCAGTTCTTC. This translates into CASSIGSGGALSSNEQFF.